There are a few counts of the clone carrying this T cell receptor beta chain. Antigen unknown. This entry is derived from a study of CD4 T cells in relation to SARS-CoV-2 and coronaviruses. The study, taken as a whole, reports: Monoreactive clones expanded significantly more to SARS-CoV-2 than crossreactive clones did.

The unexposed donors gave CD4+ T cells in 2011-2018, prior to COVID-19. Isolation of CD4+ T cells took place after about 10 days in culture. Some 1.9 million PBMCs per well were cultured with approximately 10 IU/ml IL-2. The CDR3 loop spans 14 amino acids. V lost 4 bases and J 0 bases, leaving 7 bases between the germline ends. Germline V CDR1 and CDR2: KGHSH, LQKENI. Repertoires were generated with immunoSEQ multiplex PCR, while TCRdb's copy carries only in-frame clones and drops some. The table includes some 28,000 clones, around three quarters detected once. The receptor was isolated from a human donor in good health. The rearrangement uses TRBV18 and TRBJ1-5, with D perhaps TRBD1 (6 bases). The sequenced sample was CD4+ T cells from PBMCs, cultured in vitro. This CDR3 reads CASSQGDSNQPQHF. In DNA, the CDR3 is TGTGCCAGCTCACAGGGGGATAGCAATCAGCCCCAGCATTTT.